This TCR beta chain was captured in a study of blood T cells in healthy people across ages (dated by TCRdb to about 2015). General notes on the study: In model experiments, template switching captured roughly one uniquely barcoded TCR beta cDNA molecule for every two T cells. Donors were grouped into four age groups: young (average roughly 17 years), middle-aged (39), aged (about 60) and long-lived (approximately 78). Two additional independent replicas of 1 million unique cDNA reads from the same blood draw were analyzed for two donors (one aged 18 to 30 and one aged 80 or older). Age-related changes in TCR beta repertoire diversity were measured in the study by deep sequencing normalized with unique cDNA molecular identifiers. Results the study describes overall, beyond this receptor: Because the CMV infection status of the donors was unknown, age-related changes in expanded clonotypes may potentially have been confounded. Compared with the aged group, the long-lived group had more naive CD4+ T cells, fewer expanded clones and increased TCR diversity, a pattern suggesting age selection. Estimates of total diversity based on one million sequenced T cells were regarded as lower bounds and as underestimates. Because profiling used bulk unsorted PBMCs, naive and antigen-experienced compartments could not be compared conclusively. Observed TCR beta diversity per million T cells fell roughly linearly with age, and a significant reduction was already apparent by age around 40. A strong correlation was found between observed TCR beta diversity and the percentage of naive T cells measured by flow cytometry.

Systemically healthy Caucasian individuals from Russia, 35 to 50 in total and aged roughly 6 to 100 years, were included as donors. Each donor gave approximately 9.3 milliliters of peripheral blood, collected into EDTA-treated Vacutainer tubes. Ficoll-Paque density-gradient centrifugation was used to isolate PBMCs, with at least 6.5 million per sample. Total RNA, at least 6 micrograms per sample, was extracted from PBMCs with Trizol reagent. The percentages of naive CD45RAhigh/CD27high T cells were determined by flow cytometry on a PBMC aliquot from every donor. This clonotype was seen more than once but under ten times. No antigen is known for it. No base quality information exists; no much larger clone differs at one position. The library was prepared using 5' RACE. The run used an Illumina HiSeq 2500. The second PCR ran for about 7 to 11 cycles and used a J-beta primer mix along with a sample-barcoded 5' primer. A unique molecular identifier was introduced onto each TCR beta cDNA molecule by a template-switch 5' adaptor carrying 12 random nucleotides. Each sample yielded at least 3 million CDR3-containing paired-end reads. First-strand cDNA was synthesized from all RNA with the Mint cDNA synthesis kit, primed by a TRBC-specific oligonucleotide. After uracil-DNA glycosylase treatment, a first 18-cycle PCR used universal primers M1SS and BC2_uni_R on all cDNA. Under the source paper's analysis protocol: For normalization, 1 million high-quality reads were randomly selected from each sample, with every read carrying a distinct molecular identifier. Reads with shared molecular identifiers were discarded instead of being binned into consensus sequences. MiTCR, set to a Q25 quality threshold and the strictest error-elimination algorithm, was used for CDR3 identification, clonotype clustering and error correction. A nonparametric unseen species model with Euler transformation was used to estimate a lower bound on total TCR beta diversity. Starting from the raw public reads, TCRdb applied fastp trimming at Q25, assembled clones with MiXCR and retained in-frame beta chains. Records with the same CDR3 protein are collapsed into one entry carrying the most frequent genes and DNA. The V and J calls shown here were made by TCRdb, not taken from the authors' results. The sample table shows over a million distinct CDR3 sequences, and roughly a quarter are seen once. The ten most abundant clones make up approximately 0.75% of the sample.

CDR1 and CDR2, per the germline V gene, are SGHTA and FQGNSA. V and J are truncated by 2 bases and 7 bases respectively, leaving an intervening sequence of 12 bases. The CDR3 sequence holds 13 residues, the cysteine and phenylalanine included. Only CDR3 DNA remains: 39 bases, in frame from the first base. These data also featured in a second study, about T cells of mothers and their children. The second publication reports: Nine systemically healthy Caucasian individuals served as donors, namely three mothers together with their six children. cDNA synthesis used all of the extracted RNA, with roughly 1.6 ug of RNA in each 15 ul reaction. In the second PCR, the M1S primer added sample barcodes and 2-4 random nucleotides. Over 10 million TCR beta CDR3 reads came from each mother, compared with about 3 million reads from each child. Thymic selection shapes the output of TCR recombination in a similar way in related and unrelated pairs, and inherited differences have a minor effect. Normalized repertoire overlap was always slightly but never significantly higher in related than unrelated mother-child pairs. No persistent microchimeric T cell clones were found, with a detection sensitivity of approximately 100 clones per million clonotypes. To look for features that set related mother-child pairs apart from unrelated individuals, the researchers ran deep NGS to compare the TCR beta repertoires of mothers and children. The mean age was roughly 44 +/- 4 years for the mothers and approximately 11 +/- 4 years for the children. After adapter ligation was performed with NEBNext reagents, the libraries were sequenced on an Illumina HiSeq 2000 with 100+100 nt paired-end reads. To avoid cross-contamination, the mother libraries and the child libraries were prepared a month apart and sequenced in separate runs. For each donor, somewhere between about 450,000 and 2,200,000 distinct TCR beta clonotypes were identified. Naive TCR beta clonotypes were estimated from low-frequency clonotypes matched to each donor's FACS-determined naive share, without sorting.

The chain employs TRBV7-2 and TRBJ2-7, with the D segment identity uncertain. Input material: blood. This TCR derives from a girl aged 2-15 years in good health. The CDR3 protein is CASSLFVFEEQYF. The sequenced DNA: TGTGCCAGCAGCTTATTCGTTTTTGAGGAGCAGTACTTC. The full variable domain, completed from the reference TRBV7-2 and TRBJ2-7 proteins outside the CDR3, reads GAGVSQSPSNKVTEKGKDVELRCDPISGHTALYWYRQSLGQGLEFLIYFQGNSAPDKSGLPSDRFSAERTGGSVSTLTIQRTQQEDSAVYLCASSLFVFEEQYFGPGTRLTVT.